These T cell receptor beta chains were read from a single sample in a study of regulatory T cells in long-lasting Graves disease. TCRdb fed the multiplex PCR reads into MiXCR, producing one record per CDR3 protein. The repertoire holds roughly 350,000 distinct CDR3 sequences, with approximately 15% as singletons. The sample also formed part of further work on T cells in Graves' hyperthyroidism and ophthalmopathy.

The sample in question was peripheral blood mononuclear cells (PBMCs), obtained at new diagnosis, from a patient treated with antithyroid drugs. The receptor source for this set is a man aged 35-49 years with Graves disease. The CDR3 runs from the conserved cysteine through the conserved F or W. A D gene is named only where the DNA matches it firmly. Rows may omit the clone size; those that give it use once, few, many or a size class.

j_call: TRBJ2-2; clone_size: many; v_call: TRBV20-1; cdr3_length: 17; d_call: -; cdr3_aa: CSAGGMGHSSNTGELFF; cdr3_nt: TGCAGTGCTGGCGGAATGGGCCACAGCTCGAACACCGGGGAGCTGTTTTTT
j_call: TRBJ2-7; clone_size: -; v_call: TRBV7-2; cdr3_length: 17; d_call: TRBD1; cdr3_aa: CACSFIGAWGQGGEQYF; cdr3_nt: TGTGCCTGCAGCTTCATAGGCGCGTGGGGACAGGGAGGCGAGCAGTACTTC
j_call: TRBJ2-1; clone_size: many; v_call: TRBV9; cdr3_length: 16; d_call: -; cdr3_aa: CASSVVGSLRYNEQFF; cdr3_nt: TGTGCCAGCAGCGTAGTAGGGAGTTTACGCTACAATGAGCAGTTCTTC
j_call: TRBJ2-2; clone_size: -; v_call: TRBV4-3; cdr3_length: 15; d_call: -; cdr3_aa: CASSQEWLNTGELFF; cdr3_nt: TGCGCCAGCAGCCAAGAATGGCTAAACACCGGGGAGCTGTTTTTT
j_call: TRBJ2-2; clone_size: few; v_call: TRBV9; cdr3_length: 18; d_call: TRBD2; cdr3_aa: CASSVGLAGGPGTGELFF; cdr3_nt: TGTGCCAGCAGCGTAGGGTTAGCGGGGGGGCCTGGCACCGGGGAGCTGTTTTTT
j_call: TRBJ2-7; clone_size: many; v_call: TRBV5-1; cdr3_length: 15; d_call: -; cdr3_aa: CASSSGLPSSYEQYF; cdr3_nt: TGCGCCAGCAGCTCGGGACTGCCGAGCTCCTACGAGCAGTACTTC
j_call: TRBJ2-3; clone_size: few; v_call: TRBV15; cdr3_length: 16; d_call: TRBD2; cdr3_aa: CATSRVAGASTDTQYF; cdr3_nt: TGTGCCACCAGCAGAGTAGCGGGGGCTAGCACAGATACGCAGTATTTT
j_call: TRBJ2-3; clone_size: -; v_call: TRBV10-3; cdr3_length: 15; d_call: -; cdr3_aa: CAINPEGGTTDTQYF; cdr3_nt: TGTGCCATCAACCCGGAGGGGGGGACCACAGATACGCAGTATTTT
j_call: TRBJ2-2; clone_size: few; v_call: TRBV24-1; cdr3_length: 16; d_call: TRBD1; cdr3_aa: CATSDVDRGRPGELFF; cdr3_nt: TGTGCCACCAGTGACGTGGACAGGGGGCGCCCCGGGGAGCTGTTTTTT
j_call: TRBJ2-5; clone_size: many; v_call: TRBV5-6; cdr3_length: 17; d_call: -; cdr3_aa: CASSLVGAGRQQETQYF; cdr3_nt: TGTGCCAGCAGCTTGGTCGGGGCAGGGAGACAGCAAGAGACCCAGTACTTC
j_call: TRBJ1-1; clone_size: many; v_call: TRBV2; cdr3_length: 14; d_call: -; cdr3_aa: CASSEVVGLRAAFF; cdr3_nt: TGTGCCAGCAGTGAAGTAGTGGGACTGAGGGCGGCTTTCTTT
j_call: TRBJ2-4; clone_size: many; v_call: TRBV7-9; cdr3_length: 20; d_call: -; cdr3_aa: CASSLSGWGPKSDAKNIQYF; cdr3_nt: TGTGCCAGCAGCCTTAGCGGATGGGGACCGAAAAGTGATGCCAAAAACATTCAGTACTTC
j_call: TRBJ1-2; clone_size: many; v_call: TRBV12-3/TRBV12-4; cdr3_length: 14; d_call: -; cdr3_aa: CASSPLTGRLGYTF; cdr3_nt: TGTGCCAGCAGCCCACTCACGGGCCGCCTGGGCTACACCTTC
j_call: TRBJ2-7; clone_size: many; v_call: TRBV7-2; cdr3_length: 14; d_call: -; cdr3_aa: CASSLVLEGGEQYF; cdr3_nt: TGTGCCAGCAGCTTAGTCTTGGAGGGCGGGGAGCAGTACTTC
j_call: TRBJ1-1; clone_size: few; v_call: TRBV4-2; cdr3_length: 14; d_call: TRBD1; cdr3_aa: CASSQSDRATEAFF; cdr3_nt: TGTGCCAGCAGCCAGAGTGACAGGGCCACTGAAGCTTTCTTT
j_call: TRBJ2-5; clone_size: few; v_call: TRBV7-6; cdr3_length: 15; d_call: TRBD2; cdr3_aa: CASRWTSGAWETQYF; cdr3_nt: TGTGCCAGCAGGTGGACTAGCGGTGCATGGGAGACCCAGTACTTC
j_call: TRBJ2-7; clone_size: -; v_call: TRBV7-2; cdr3_length: 14; d_call: TRBD1; cdr3_aa: CASTPDRGRDEQYF; cdr3_nt: TGTGCCAGCACCCCAGACAGGGGGCGTGACGAGCAGTACTTC
j_call: TRBJ1-1; clone_size: -; v_call: TRBV9; cdr3_length: 14; d_call: -; cdr3_aa: CASSVDLRGTEAFF; cdr3_nt: TGTGCCAGCAGCGTAGATCTACGCGGGACTGAAGCTTTCTTT
j_call: TRBJ2-7; clone_size: many; v_call: TRBV9; cdr3_length: 14; d_call: -; cdr3_aa: CASSPLTYTYEQYF; cdr3_nt: TGTGCCAGCAGCCCCCTTACTTATACCTACGAGCAGTACTTC
j_call: TRBJ2-1; clone_size: many; v_call: TRBV6-9; cdr3_length: 14; d_call: -; cdr3_aa: CASSWTGLDNEQFF; cdr3_nt: TGTGCCAGCAGTTGGACGGGGCTCGACAATGAGCAGTTCTTC
j_call: TRBJ1-1; clone_size: many; v_call: TRBV11-2; cdr3_length: 13; d_call: -; cdr3_aa: CASSLDWADEAFF; cdr3_nt: TGTGCCAGCAGCTTAGATTGGGCGGATGAAGCTTTCTTT
j_call: TRBJ2-3; clone_size: many; v_call: TRBV4-3; cdr3_length: 16; d_call: -; cdr3_aa: CASSQGSSLNFDTQYF; cdr3_nt: TGCGCCAGCAGCCAAGGTTCGTCGCTAAATTTTGATACGCAGTATTTT
j_call: TRBJ2-1; clone_size: many; v_call: TRBV28; cdr3_length: 12; d_call: -; cdr3_aa: CASSLQGSEQFF; cdr3_nt: TGTGCCAGCAGCCTGCAGGGAAGTGAGCAGTTCTTC
j_call: TRBJ2-5; clone_size: many; v_call: TRBV24-1; cdr3_length: 14; d_call: -; cdr3_aa: CATSQWGEEETQYF; cdr3_nt: TGTGCCACCAGTCAGTGGGGGGAGGAAGAGACCCAGTACTTC
j_call: TRBJ2-5; clone_size: many; v_call: TRBV15; cdr3_length: 17; d_call: -; cdr3_aa: CATSRDGNLLAPETQYF; cdr3_nt: TGTGCCACCAGCAGAGATGGAAACCTCCTCGCCCCTGAGACCCAGTACTTC
j_call: TRBJ1-6; clone_size: many; v_call: TRBV27; cdr3_length: 13; d_call: -; cdr3_aa: CASRGGVGSPLHF; cdr3_nt: TGTGCCAGCAGGGGAGGCGTAGGATCACCCCTCCACTTT
j_call: TRBJ2-3; clone_size: many; v_call: TRBV20-1; cdr3_length: 15; d_call: TRBD2; cdr3_aa: CSAGGLPGGSDTQYF; cdr3_nt: TGCAGTGCTGGGGGACTCCCGGGAGGGTCAGATACGCAGTATTTT
j_call: TRBJ1-2; clone_size: many; v_call: TRBV30; cdr3_length: 12; d_call: -; cdr3_aa: CAWSDRRNGYTF; cdr3_nt: TGTGCCTGGAGTGACAGGAGGAATGGCTACACCTTC
j_call: TRBJ1-3; clone_size: many; v_call: TRBV7-9; cdr3_length: 14; d_call: -; cdr3_aa: CASSLVTEGNTIYF; cdr3_nt: TGTGCCAGCAGCTTAGTGACAGAAGGAAACACCATATATTTT
j_call: TRBJ2-7; clone_size: many; v_call: TRBV20-1; cdr3_length: 15; d_call: TRBD1; cdr3_aa: CSARDLDRGGDEQYF; cdr3_nt: TGCAGTGCTAGAGATCTCGACAGGGGAGGAGACGAGCAGTACTTC
j_call: TRBJ2-5; clone_size: -; v_call: TRBV3-1; cdr3_length: 15; d_call: -; cdr3_aa: CASSQESSTQETQYF; cdr3_nt: TGTGCCAGCAGCCAAGAAAGCAGCACCCAAGAGACCCAGTACTTC
j_call: TRBJ1-1; clone_size: -; v_call: TRBV29-1; cdr3_length: 13; d_call: -; cdr3_aa: CSVEEGVAGAAFF; cdr3_nt: TGCAGCGTTGAGGAAGGGGTCGCAGGGGCGGCTTTCTTT
j_call: TRBJ1-6; clone_size: many; v_call: TRBV4-1; cdr3_length: 17; d_call: -; cdr3_aa: CASRRLREAGYNSPLHF; cdr3_nt: TGCGCCAGCAGGCGGTTGAGGGAAGCGGGGTATAATTCACCCCTCCACTTT